This entry describes one T cell receptor (beta chain). This clonotype came up many times. This receptor's antigen is unknown. Base qualities are missing; no much larger clone stands one base away. Compared with germline, V lacks 0 bases and J lacks 1 base; bases without a gene match: 3. CDR1 and CDR2, per the germline V gene (reference sequence), are LNHNV and YYDKDF. The CDR3 runs 16 residues from the cysteine to the phenylalanine. The kept DNA is CDR3 alone, 48 bases in frame from the first base. Libraries were built with PCR. TCRdb lists the instrument as Illumina HiSeq 2500. TCR library preparation used molecular barcoding, with unique molecular identifiers applied to normalize quantification of the TCRbeta repertoire. Starting from the raw public reads, TCRdb applied fastp trimming at Q25, assembled clones with MiXCR and retained in-frame beta chains. Each record represents a unique CDR3 protein, reported with the most common genes and DNA among its rows. Present in this sample are roughly 300,000 distinct CDR3 sequences, about a tenth of which were seen just once. In total, the top ten clones hold 10% of the sample.

This sample stems from a study of T-cell reconstitution after alpha-beta-depleted transplantation in children (TCRdb year 2016). For the study in its entirety: The study quantitatively tracked T-cell immune reconstitution after TCRalphabeta/CD19-depleted allogeneic hematopoietic cell transplantation in children using TCR repertoire profiling.

The clonotype comes from a human donor who donated a stem cell graft to a child with SCID. The sample was PBMCs from the stem cell graft donor, taken from the stem cell graft. The chain uses TRBV15 and TRBJ2-5, and 9 bases in between align with TRBD2. In nucleotide form, the sequence is TGTGCCACCAGCAGAGAAAATAGCGGGGGCCAAGAGACCCAGTACTTC. Protein translation: CATSRENSGGQETQYF.